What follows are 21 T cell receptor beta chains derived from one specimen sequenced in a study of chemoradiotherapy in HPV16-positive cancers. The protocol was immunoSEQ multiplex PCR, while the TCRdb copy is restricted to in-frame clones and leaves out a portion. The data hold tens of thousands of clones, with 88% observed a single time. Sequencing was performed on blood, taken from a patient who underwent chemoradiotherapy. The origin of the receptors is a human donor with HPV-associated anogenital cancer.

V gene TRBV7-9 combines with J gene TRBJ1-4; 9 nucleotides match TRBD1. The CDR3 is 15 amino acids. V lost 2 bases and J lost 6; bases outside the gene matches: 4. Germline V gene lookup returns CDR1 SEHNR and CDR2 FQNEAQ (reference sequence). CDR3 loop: CASSLSGQGYEKLFF. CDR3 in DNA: TGTGCCAGCAGCTTATCGGGACAGGGATATGAAAAACTGTTTTTT.

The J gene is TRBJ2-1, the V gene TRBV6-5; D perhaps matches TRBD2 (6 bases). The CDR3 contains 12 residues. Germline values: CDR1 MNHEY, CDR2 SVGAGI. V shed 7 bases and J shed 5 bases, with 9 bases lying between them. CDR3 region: CASTRGNNEQFF. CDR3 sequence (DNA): TGTGCCAGCACGCGGGGAAACAATGAGCAGTTCTTC.

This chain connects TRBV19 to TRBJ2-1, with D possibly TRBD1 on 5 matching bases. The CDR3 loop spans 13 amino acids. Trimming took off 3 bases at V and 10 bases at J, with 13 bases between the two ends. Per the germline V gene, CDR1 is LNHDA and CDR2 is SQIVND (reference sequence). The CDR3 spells CASSIGQPTEQFF. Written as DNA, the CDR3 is TGTGCCAGTAGTATTGGACAACCGACCGAGCAGTTCTTC.

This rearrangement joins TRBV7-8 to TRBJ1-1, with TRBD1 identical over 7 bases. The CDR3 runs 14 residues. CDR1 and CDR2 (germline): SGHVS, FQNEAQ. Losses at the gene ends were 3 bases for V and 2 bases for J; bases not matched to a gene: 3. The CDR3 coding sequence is TGTGCCAGCAGCTTGACAGGGAGAAACACTGAAGCTTTCTTT. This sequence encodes CASSLTGRNTEAFF.

The CDR3 DNA reads as TGTGCCAGCAGTGAACAGCCTTGGGCAGGCAGCACAGATACGCAGTATTTT. Its protein product is CASSEQPWAGSTDTQYF. The V gene is TRBV2, the J gene TRBJ2-3; D not certain. The V gene lost 2 bases and the J gene lost 0 bases, with 15 bases spanning the gap. Per the germline V gene, CDR1 is SNHLY and CDR2 is FYNNEI. CDR3 length equals 17 residues.

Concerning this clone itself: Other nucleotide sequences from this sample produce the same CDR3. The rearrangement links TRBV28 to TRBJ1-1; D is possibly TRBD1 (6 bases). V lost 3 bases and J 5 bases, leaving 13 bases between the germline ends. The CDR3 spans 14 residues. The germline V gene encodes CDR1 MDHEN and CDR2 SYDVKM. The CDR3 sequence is CASSLGGGRTEAFF. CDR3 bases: TGTGCCAGCAGTTTGGGGGGGGGCCGGACTGAAGCTTTCTTT.

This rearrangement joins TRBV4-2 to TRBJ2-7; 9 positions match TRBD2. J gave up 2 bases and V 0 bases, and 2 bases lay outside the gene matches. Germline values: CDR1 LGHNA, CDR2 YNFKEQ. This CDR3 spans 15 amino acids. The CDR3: CASSQEAGGAYEQYF. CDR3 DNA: TGTGCCAGCAGCCAAGAGGCGGGAGGGGCCTACGAGCAGTACTTC.

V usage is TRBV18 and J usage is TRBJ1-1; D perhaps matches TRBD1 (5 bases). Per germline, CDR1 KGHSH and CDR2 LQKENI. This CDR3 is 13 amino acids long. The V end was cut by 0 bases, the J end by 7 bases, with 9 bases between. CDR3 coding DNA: TGTGCCAGCTCACCACCGGCGACAGTTGAAGCTTTCTTT. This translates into CASSPPATVEAFF.

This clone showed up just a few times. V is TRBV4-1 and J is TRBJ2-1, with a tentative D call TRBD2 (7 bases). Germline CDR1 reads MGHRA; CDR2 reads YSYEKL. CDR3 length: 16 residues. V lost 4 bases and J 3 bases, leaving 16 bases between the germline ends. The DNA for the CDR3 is TGCGCCAGCAGCCCCGGGGGGCAGATTAGCTACAATGAGCAGTTCTTC. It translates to CASSPGGQISYNEQFF.

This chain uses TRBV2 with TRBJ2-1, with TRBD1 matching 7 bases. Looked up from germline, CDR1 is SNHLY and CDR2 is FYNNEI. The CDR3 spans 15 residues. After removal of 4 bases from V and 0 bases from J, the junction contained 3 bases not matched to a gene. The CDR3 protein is CASSADRNSYNEQFF. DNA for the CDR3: TGTGCCAGCAGTGCGGACAGGAACTCCTACAATGAGCAGTTCTTC.

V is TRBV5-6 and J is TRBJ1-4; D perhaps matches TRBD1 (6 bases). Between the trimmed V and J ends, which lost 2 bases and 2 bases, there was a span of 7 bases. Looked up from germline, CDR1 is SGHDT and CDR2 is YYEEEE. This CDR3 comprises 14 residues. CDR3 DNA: TGTGCCAGCAGCTTCCAGGGGACTAATGAAAAACTGTTTTTT. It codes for CASSFQGTNEKLFF.

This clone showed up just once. The CDR3 region has the DNA TGTGCCAGCAGCCAAGGCCCGGGGAGGTCCTACGAGCAGTACTTC. The encoded protein is CASSQGPGRSYEQYF. The chain carries TRBV7-9 and TRBJ2-7; possibly TRBD2 for D (6 bases). The germline gives CDR1 SEHNR, CDR2 FQNEAQ (reference sequence). The CDR3 length is 15 residues. The V and J ends lost 5 bases and 1 base respectively, with 15 bases between them.

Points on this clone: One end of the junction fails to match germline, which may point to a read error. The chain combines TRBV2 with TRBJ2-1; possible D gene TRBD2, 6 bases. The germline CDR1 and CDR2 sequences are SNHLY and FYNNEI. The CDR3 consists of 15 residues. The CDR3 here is CASGEPGLGSNEQFF. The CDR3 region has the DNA TGTGCCAGCGGTGAGCCGGGACTTGGGAGCAATGAGCAGTTCTTC.

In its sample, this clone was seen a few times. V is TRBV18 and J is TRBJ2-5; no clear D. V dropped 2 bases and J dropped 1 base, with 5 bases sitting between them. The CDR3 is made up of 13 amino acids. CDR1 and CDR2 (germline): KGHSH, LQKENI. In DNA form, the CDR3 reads TGTGCCAGCTCACCAAACGGCCAAGAGACCCAGTACTTC. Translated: CASSPNGQETQYF.

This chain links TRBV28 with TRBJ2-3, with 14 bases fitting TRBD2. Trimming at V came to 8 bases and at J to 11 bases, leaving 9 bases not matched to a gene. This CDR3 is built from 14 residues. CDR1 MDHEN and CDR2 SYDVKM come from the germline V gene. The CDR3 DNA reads TGTGCCAGCGGCGGGACTAGCGGGGGCCCTTGGCAGTATTTT. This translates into CASGGTSGGPWQYF.

CDR3 residues: CASSSYYGYTF. The CDR3 DNA reads as TGTGCCAGCAGCTCCTACTATGGCTACACCTTC. The chain couples TRBV7-6 to TRBJ1-2; no clear D gene. Trimming removed 4 bases from V and 3 bases from J, with 3 bases in between. Germline lookup yields CDR1 SGHVS and CDR2 FNYEAQ. The CDR3 runs to 11 residues.

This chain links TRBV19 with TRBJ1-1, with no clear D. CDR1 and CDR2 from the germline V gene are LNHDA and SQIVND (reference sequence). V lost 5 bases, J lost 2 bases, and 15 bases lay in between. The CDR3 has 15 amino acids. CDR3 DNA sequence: TGTGCCAGTAGTGTAAACCGGGAGCTTAACACTGAAGCTTTCTTT. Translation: CASSVNRELNTEAFF.

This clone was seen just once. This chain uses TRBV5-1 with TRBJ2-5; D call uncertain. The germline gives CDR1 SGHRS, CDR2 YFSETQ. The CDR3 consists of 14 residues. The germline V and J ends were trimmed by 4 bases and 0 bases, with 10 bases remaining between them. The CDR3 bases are TGCGCCAGCAGCGACCTCCAGGACCAAGAGACCCAGTACTTC. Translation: CASSDLQDQETQYF.

This CDR3 reads CASSFRSYNEQFF. The CDR3 DNA reads TGTGCCAGCAGTTTTCGATCCTACAATGAGCAGTTCTTC. This chain links TRBV28 with TRBJ2-1, with D uncertain. CDR1 is MDHEN and CDR2 is SYDVKM in the germline V gene. V gave up 3 bases and J gave up 1 base, with 4 bases separating them. The CDR3 is 13 residues long.

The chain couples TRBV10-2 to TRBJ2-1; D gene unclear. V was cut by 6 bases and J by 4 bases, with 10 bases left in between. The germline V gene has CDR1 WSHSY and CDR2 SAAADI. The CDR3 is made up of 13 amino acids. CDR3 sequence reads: CASRLTDYNEQFF. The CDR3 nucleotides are TGCGCCAGCAGATTGACTGATTACAATGAGCAGTTCTTC.

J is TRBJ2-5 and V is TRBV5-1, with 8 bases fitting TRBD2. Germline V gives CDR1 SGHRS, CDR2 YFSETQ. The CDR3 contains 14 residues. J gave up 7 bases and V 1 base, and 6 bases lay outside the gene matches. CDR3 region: CASSLTTGGSTQYF. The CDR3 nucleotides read TGCGCCAGCAGCTTGACGACGGGGGGGTCGACCCAGTACTTC.